The 3 T cell receptor beta chains below were found in one sample sequenced in a study of T cells after yellow fever vaccination. TCRdb ran MiXCR on the 5' RACE reads and lists one entry per CDR3 protein. This sample has nearly 45,000 distinct CDR3 sequences, with 6.8% found just once. The sample here was CD8+ T cells not binding an NS4B(214-222) dextramer, sorted from PBMCs, taken 45 days after the yellow fever booster vaccination. The receptors stem from a man aged 25 to 45 who received the YFV17D yellow fever vaccine.

This clonotype was counted at least ten times. This chain links TRBV7-2 with TRBJ2-1; possibly TRBD1 for D (6 bases). Trimming removed 3 bases from V and 4 bases from J, with 7 bases in between. CDR3 length equals 13 residues. Germline CDR1 and CDR2: SGHTA and FQGNSA. The CDR3 is CASSLGAYNEQFF. Written as DNA, the CDR3 is TGTGCCAGCAGCTTGGGGGCTTACAATGAGCAGTTCTTC.

At least ten counts were recorded for this clonotype. The rearrangement uses TRBV9 and TRBJ2-1; 10 bases map to TRBD2. J gave up 7 bases and V 1 base, and 2 bases lay outside the gene matches. This CDR3 region has 14 residues. Germline-derived CDR1 and CDR2 are SGDLS and YYNGEE. CDR3 nucleotides: TGTGCCAGCAGCGTAACTAGCGGGATTAATGAGCAGTTCTTC. Its protein product is CASSVTSGINEQFF.

In this sample, this clonotype turned up many times. The chain recombines TRBV5-1 with TRBJ1-1; D not resolved. The CDR3 is made up of 16 amino acids. The ends were cut back, 1 base at V and 0 bases at J, with 13 bases in the middle. Germline V CDR1 and CDR2: SGHRS, YFSETQ. CDR3 residues: CASSLPAGSLNTEAFF. As DNA, the CDR3 is TGCGCCAGCAGCTTGCCGGCGGGGAGCCTGAACACTGAAGCTTTCTTT.